This note documents a single T cell receptor (beta chain) sequence. The antigen remains unidentified. Method: immunoSEQ multiplex PCR; TCRdb's copy keeps in-frame clones and lacks some. The data contain 40,000 or so clones, 80% to 90% of them singletons. This sample was included in a study of radiotherapy plus CTLA-4 blockade in lung cancer. Turning to the study itself: Patients showed objective responses in 18% of cases and disease control in approximately 28%. The study's findings and limits: Peripheral blood showed expansion of tumor-derived TCR clones after radiotherapy and ipilimumab. Interferon-beta, together with early blood T cell clone dynamics, reportedly best predicted response.

CDR3 length equals 16 residues. V shed 0 bases and J shed 0 bases, with 10 bases lying between them. Germline CDR1 and CDR2: SGHRS and YFSETQ. Patients had chemo-refractory metastatic non-small-cell lung cancer and received focal radiation plus CTLA-4 blockade that used ipilimumab. This clonotype was obtained from a human donor with non-small cell lung cancer whose response to radiotherapy plus ipilimumab could not be evaluated. The chain couples TRBV5-1 to TRBJ1-5; the D gene is possibly TRBD1 (6 bases). This specimen was peripheral blood, taken from a patient treated with radiotherapy plus ipilimumab. CDR3 loop: CASSLGQENSNQPQHF. For the CDR3, the DNA is TGCGCCAGCAGCTTGGGACAGGAGAATAGCAATCAGCCCCAGCATTTT.